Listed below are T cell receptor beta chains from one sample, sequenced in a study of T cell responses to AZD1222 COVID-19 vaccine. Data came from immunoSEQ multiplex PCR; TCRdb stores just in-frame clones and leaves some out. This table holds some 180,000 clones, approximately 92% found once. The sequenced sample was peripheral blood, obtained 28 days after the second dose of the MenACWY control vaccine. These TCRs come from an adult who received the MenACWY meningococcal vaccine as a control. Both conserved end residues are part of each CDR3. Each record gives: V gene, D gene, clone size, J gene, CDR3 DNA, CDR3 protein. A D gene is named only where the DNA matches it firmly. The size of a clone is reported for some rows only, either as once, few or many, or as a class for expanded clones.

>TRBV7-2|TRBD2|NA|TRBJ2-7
TGTGCCAGCAGCTTACAAGCGGGAGGCTCCTACGAGCAGTACTTC
CASSLQAGGSYEQYF
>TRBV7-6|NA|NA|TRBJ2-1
TGTGCCAGCAGCCCATGGGCGACCGCGCCGTTCTTC
CASSPWATAPFF
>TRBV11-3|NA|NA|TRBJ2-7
TGTGCCAGCAGCGCCCGTTCCCAGGGAAACGAGCAGTACTTC
CASSARSQGNEQYF
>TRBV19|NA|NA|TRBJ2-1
TGTGCCAGTGCACGACAGGTTGGGACCTCCTACAATGAGCAGTTCTTC
CASARQVGTSYNEQFF
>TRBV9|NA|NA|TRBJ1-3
TGTGCCAGCAGCGTAGCTACTAGCTCTGGAAACACCATATATTTT
CASSVATSSGNTIYF
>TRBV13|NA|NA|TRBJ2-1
TGTGCCAGCAGCCGGGACGCGGGGAATGAGCAGTTCTTC
CASSRDAGNEQFF
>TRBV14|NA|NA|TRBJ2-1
TGTGCCAGCAGCCAAGATCTGCGAGGGTTCTTCAATGAGCAGTTCTTC
CASSQDLRGFFNEQFF
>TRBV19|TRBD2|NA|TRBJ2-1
TGTGCCAGTAAAGAGCGGGAGAGATACAATGAGCAGTTCTTC
CASKERERYNEQFF
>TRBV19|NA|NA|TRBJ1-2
TGTGCCAGTAGTGGCCGGCGGGACATTGGCTACACCTTC
CASSGRRDIGYTF
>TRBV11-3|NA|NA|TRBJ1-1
TGTGCCAGCAGCACTTACACAGTAATGAACACTGAAGCTTTCTTT
CASSTYTVMNTEAFF
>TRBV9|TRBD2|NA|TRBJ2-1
TGTGCCAGCACCAAAAGGGGGCGGGAGGGACGAAATGAGCAGTTCTTC
CASTKRGREGRNEQFF
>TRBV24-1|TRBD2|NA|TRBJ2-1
TGTGCCACCAGTGACCCTAGCGGGAGGGAATACAATGAGCAGTTCTTC
CATSDPSGREYNEQFF
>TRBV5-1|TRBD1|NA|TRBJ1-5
TGCGCCAGCAGCACCGGACAGGGGAGCAATCAGCCCCAGCATTTT
CASSTGQGSNQPQHF
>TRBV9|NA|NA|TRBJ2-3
TGTGCCAGCAGCGTAGATCAAGCGACAGATACGCAGTATTTT
CASSVDQATDTQYF
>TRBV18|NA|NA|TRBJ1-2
TGTGCCAGCTCACAAGGGGACAACCGCTACACCTTC
CASSQGDNRYTF
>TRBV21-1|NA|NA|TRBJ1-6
TGTGCCAGCAGCAAAGACGAGTCGAAGATCTATAATTCACCCCTCCACTTT
CASSKDESKIYNSPLHF
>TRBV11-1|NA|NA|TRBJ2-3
TGTGCCAGCAGCTTAGAGGAAAGGGCCCCAGATACGCAGTATTTT
CASSLEERAPDTQYF
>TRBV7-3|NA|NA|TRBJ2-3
TGTGCCAGCAGCTTACCGCTAGCTGGTGGGTCAGATACGCAGTATTTT
CASSLPLAGGSDTQYF
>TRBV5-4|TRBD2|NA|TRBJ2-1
TGTGCCAGCAGCCAAGATAGCGGGAGGGGGCACAATGAGCAGTTCTTC
CASSQDSGRGHNEQFF
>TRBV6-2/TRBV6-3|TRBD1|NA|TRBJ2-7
TGTGCCAGCAGTTACGCCGGGACAGGGGGCCACGAGCAGTACTTC
CASSYAGTGGHEQYF
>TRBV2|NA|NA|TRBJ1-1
TGTGCCAGCAGTGAATGGTTAGGGGCGGAGTATGAAGCTTTCTTT
CASSEWLGAEYEAFF
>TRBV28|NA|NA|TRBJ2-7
TGTGCCAGCGGGCGGGACGGCTCCTACGAGCAGTACTTC
CASGRDGSYEQYF
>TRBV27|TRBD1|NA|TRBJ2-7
TGTGCCAGCAGATCGTTTTATCGGGGACAGGTCTCCTACGAGCAGTACTTC
CASRSFYRGQVSYEQYF
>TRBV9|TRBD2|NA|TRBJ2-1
TGTGCCAGCAGCCCACGGACTAGCGGGAGTAGGGATGAGCAGTTCTTC
CASSPRTSGSRDEQFF
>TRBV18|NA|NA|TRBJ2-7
TGTGCCAGCTCACCACAGGGGCTGAGCGACGAGCAGTACTTC
CASSPQGLSDEQYF
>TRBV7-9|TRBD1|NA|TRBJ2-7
TGTGCCAGCAGTCTGACAGGGAGCATCTACGAGCAGTACTTC
CASSLTGSIYEQYF
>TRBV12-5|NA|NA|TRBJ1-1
TGTGCTAGTGGTTTGGACCTCGTTGAGGGCCCTGAAGCTTTCTTT
CASGLDLVEGPEAFF
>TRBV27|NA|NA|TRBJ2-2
TGTGCCAGCAGCCGCATCAGGGGTTACAACACCGGGGAGCTGTTTTTT
CASSRIRGYNTGELFF
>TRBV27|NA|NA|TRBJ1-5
TGTGCCAGCAGTTTTTCAGGGAACAATCAGCCCCAGCATTTT
CASSFSGNNQPQHF
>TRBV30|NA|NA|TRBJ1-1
TGTGCCTGGAGTCTGGGGGGGAACACTGAAGCTTTCTTT
CAWSLGGNTEAFF
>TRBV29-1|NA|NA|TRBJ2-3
TGCAGCGCCGACGGGACACTCGGCACAGATACGCAGTATTTT
CSADGTLGTDTQYF
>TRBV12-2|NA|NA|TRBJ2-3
TGTGCAAGTCGCTTACTTAGCGGGAGTAGAGGAACAGATACGCAGTATTTT
CASRLLSGSRGTDTQYF
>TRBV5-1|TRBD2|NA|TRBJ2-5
TGCGCCAGCAGCTTGGGACTAGCGGGAGGCCGATCCGGGGCCCAGTACTTC
CASSLGLAGGRSGAQYF
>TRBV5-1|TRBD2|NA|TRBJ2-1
TGCGCCAGCAGCGTGACCGGGACTAGCGGGATATCTACGAATGAGCAGTTCTTC
CASSVTGTSGISTNEQFF
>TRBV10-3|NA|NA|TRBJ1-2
TGTGCCATCAGTCCGGTGGGGGGTAACGCGGTATCGAGCTACACCTTC
CAISPVGGNAVSSYTF
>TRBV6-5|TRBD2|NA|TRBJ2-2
TGTGCCAGCAGCGCTTCTAGCGGGACCACCGGGGAGCTGTTTTTT
CASSASSGTTGELFF
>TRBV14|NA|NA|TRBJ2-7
TGTGCCAGCAGCCAAGATCCCGGCGCCTACGAGCAGTACTTC
CASSQDPGAYEQYF
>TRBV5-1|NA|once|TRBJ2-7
TGCGCCAGCTCCACGGGGGCCTACGAGCAGTACTTC
CASSTGAYEQYF
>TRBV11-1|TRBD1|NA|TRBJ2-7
TGTGCCAGCAGCCCCCCGGACAGGGATGAGTACGAGCAGTACTTC
CASSPPDRDEYEQYF
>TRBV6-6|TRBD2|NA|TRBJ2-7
TGTGCCAGCAGTCCGCCCGTTCAGGGCGGGGGATGGGAGCAGTACTTC
CASSPPVQGGGWEQYF
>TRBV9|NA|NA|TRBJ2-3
TGTGCCAGCAGCGTAGCGTACAGCGGCCTCCCGCAGTATTTT
CASSVAYSGLPQYF
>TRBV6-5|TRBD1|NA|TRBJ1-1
TGTGCCAGCAGGGACAGGGGGCTCCACACTGAAGCTTTCTTT
CASRDRGLHTEAFF
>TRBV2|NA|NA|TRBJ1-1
TGTGCCAGCAGTGCAGAGGGTACCACTGAAGCTTTCTTT
CASSAEGTTEAFF
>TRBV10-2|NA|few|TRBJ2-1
TGCGCCAGCAGTGGACTATTCAATGAGCAGTTCTTC
CASSGLFNEQFF
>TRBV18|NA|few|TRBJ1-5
TGTGCCAGCTCACCACAGAATAGCAATCAGCCCCAGCATTTT
CASSPQNSNQPQHF
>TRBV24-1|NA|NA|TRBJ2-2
TGTGCCACCAGTCGAGTGGCCGGGGAGCTGTTTTTT
CATSRVAGELFF
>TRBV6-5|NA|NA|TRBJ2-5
TGTGCCAGCAGTAGCAGCAGGGCGGCCTACTTC
CASSSSRAAYF
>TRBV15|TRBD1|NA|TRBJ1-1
TGTGCCACCAGACCTTCACCAAGACAGGGATACACTGAAGCTTTCTTT
CATRPSPRQGYTEAFF
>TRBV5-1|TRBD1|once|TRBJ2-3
TGCGCCAGCAGCTTGATGGGACAGCTAAACACAGATACGCAGTATTTT
CASSLMGQLNTDTQYF
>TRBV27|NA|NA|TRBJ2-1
TGTGCCAGCAGCCCCCTTGGCTCCTACAATGAGCAGTTCTTC
CASSPLGSYNEQFF
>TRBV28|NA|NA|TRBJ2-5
TGTGCCAGCAGTCCGGGCCAGATGATGGGGGGCATGGAGACCCAGTACTTC
CASSPGQMMGGMETQYF
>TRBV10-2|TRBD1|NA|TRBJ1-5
TGCGCCAGCAGTTCTGGGACAGCGACTCTGCCCCAGCATTTT
CASSSGTATLPQHF